A selection of T cell receptor beta chains follows, all from one sample in a study of T cell repertoires in cytomegalovirus infection. Using its own MiXCR run on the reads, TCRdb lists one record per CDR3 protein. The repertoire holds about 920,000 distinct CDR3 sequences, with approximately 30% as singletons. Their specific antigens are unknown. Material: cultured CD8+ T cells from PBMCs, obtained from culture after CMV antigen stimulation. The source of these receptors is a human donor in good health (CMV status not recorded). Some clones in this sample may be carry-over from other donors' samples. The CDR3 runs from the conserved cysteine through the conserved F or W. A D gene is named only where the DNA matches it firmly. Expanded clones get a size class; other rows say once, few or many, or leave the size out.

J | size | D | V | CDR3 | DNA
TRBJ1-1 | . | . | TRBV9 | CASSVGNGNTVEAFF | TGTGCCAGCAGCGTGGGGAATGGAAACACGGTTGAAGCTTTCTTT
TRBJ2-2 | few | . | TRBV15 | CATSRSGTGELFF | TGTGCCACCAGCAGATCGGGCACCGGGGAGCTGTTTTTT
TRBJ1-2 | few | . | TRBV6-6 | CASSYSWGEYGYTF | TGTGCCAGCAGTTACTCTTGGGGCGAGTATGGCTACACCTTC
TRBJ2-1 | few | . | TRBV5-1 | CASSPEGAGSYNEQFF | TGCGCCAGCAGCCCAGAAGGCGCAGGCTCCTACAATGAGCAGTTCTTC
TRBJ1-4 | few | . | TRBV4-1 | CASSQVWRGGEKLFF | TGCGCCAGCAGCCAAGTTTGGCGGGGTGGAGAAAAACTGTTTTTT
TRBJ2-6 | . | . | TRBV7-8 | CASSFGGGRANVLTF | TGTGCCAGCAGCTTTGGTGGGGGGAGGGCCAACGTCCTGACTTTC
TRBJ2-5 | . | . | TRBV7-9 | CASSLILWGNTPETQYF | TGTGCCAGCAGCTTAATCTTATGGGGGAACACTCCGGAGACCCAGTACTTC
TRBJ2-1 | . | TRBD1 | TRBV28 | CASSFSTGTAHYNEQFF | TGTGCCAGCAGTTTTTCTACCGGGACAGCGCACTACAATGAGCAGTTCTTC
TRBJ1-1 | few | . | TRBV27 | CASSSRSRDTEAFF | TGTGCCAGCAGTTCTAGATCGCGGGACACTGAAGCTTTCTTT
TRBJ2-3 | . | TRBD1 | TRBV12-3/TRBV12-4 | CAVHRGHRADTQYF | TGTGCCGTCCACAGGGGGCATAGGGCAGATACGCAGTATTTT
TRBJ1-1 | many | . | TRBV3-1 | CASSPRGGEVAFF | TGTGCCAGCAGTCCCAGGGGCGGAGAAGTTGCTTTCTTT
TRBJ2-3 | . | . | TRBV24-1 | CATSDLDQGGDTQYF | TGTGCCACCAGTGATTTGGACCAGGGTGGCGATACGCAGTATTTT
TRBJ2-2 | . | . | TRBV6-6 | CASSYLGVNTGELFF | TGTGCCAGCAGTTACCTAGGAGTTAACACCGGGGAGCTGTTTTTT
TRBJ1-5 | few | . | TRBV12-3/TRBV12-4 | CASNTDLDSNQPQHF | TGTGCCAGCAACACGGACCTCGATAGCAATCAGCCCCAGCATTTT
TRBJ2-1 | many | TRBD1 | TRBV7-2 | CASSLPTGNNEQFF | TGTGCCAGCAGCTTACCGACAGGGAACAATGAGCAGTTCTTC
TRBJ1-1 | few | . | TRBV19 | CASSIAGVGEAFF | TGTGCCAGTAGTATCGCTGGGGTGGGTGAAGCTTTCTTT
TRBJ2-5 | . | . | TRBV15 | CATRSAGVEETQYF | TGTGCCACCAGGAGCGCAGGGGTGGAAGAGACCCAGTACTTC
TRBJ2-1 | . | . | TRBV28 | CASSFTPNSYNEQFF | TGTGCCAGCAGTTTCACACCGAACTCCTACAATGAGCAGTTCTTC
TRBJ1-1 | few | TRBD1 | TRBV6-2/TRBV6-3 | CASSYDRGWTEAFF | TGTGCCAGCAGTTACGACAGGGGCTGGACTGAAGCTTTCTTT
TRBJ2-3 | few | TRBD2 | TRBV6-6 | CASSYSASGGMSSTDTQYF | TGTGCCAGCAGTTATTCGGCCAGCGGGGGCATGTCTAGCACAGATACGCAGTATTTT
TRBJ1-1 | many | TRBD1 | TRBV11-2 | CASSLVQGPGMNTEAFF | TGTGCCAGCAGCTTAGTACAGGGGCCGGGAATGAACACTGAAGCTTTCTTT
TRBJ2-7 | . | TRBD2 | TRBV12-3/TRBV12-4 | CASSLHQRGGLEQYF | TGTGCCAGCAGCCTTCATCAGCGGGGGGGCCTCGAGCAGTACTTC
TRBJ2-2 | . | TRBD1 | TRBV6-1 | CASTLTQTGTAVTGELFF | TGTGCCAGCACCCTGACCCAGACAGGGACAGCCGTTACCGGGGAGCTGTTTTTT
TRBJ1-1 | . | . | TRBV7-6 | CASSLTAGQPEAFF | TGTGCCAGCAGTCTCACCGCGGGGCAGCCGGAAGCTTTCTTT
TRBJ2-1 | . | TRBD1 | TRBV6-2/TRBV6-3 | CASSPDRVEQFF | TGTGCCAGCAGCCCCGACAGGGTTGAGCAGTTCTTC
TRBJ2-1 | . | TRBD1 | TRBV24-1 | CVTSDLETGNEQFF | TGTGTCACCAGTGATCTGGAGACAGGGAATGAGCAGTTCTTC
TRBJ1-3 | . | TRBD1 | TRBV20-1 | CSAMGQGDGNTIYF | TGCAGTGCTATGGGACAGGGAGATGGAAACACCATATATTTT
TRBJ2-2 | . | . | TRBV12-3/TRBV12-4 | CASELTGELFF | TGCGCCTCTGAACTCACCGGGGAGCTGTTTTTT
TRBJ2-1 | . | . | TRBV19 | CASIVVSYNEQFF | TGTGCCAGTATCGTAGTCTCATACAATGAGCAGTTCTTC
TRBJ2-1 | . | TRBD1 | TRBV2 | CASMNRGYEQFF | TGTGCCAGCATGAACAGGGGCTATGAGCAGTTCTTC
TRBJ2-1 | . | TRBD2 | TRBV7-8 | CASSYLIAGKEEQFF | TGTGCCAGCAGCTATTTAATAGCGGGGAAGGAGGAGCAGTTCTTC
TRBJ2-7 | many | . | TRBV5-6 | CASSSDYEQYF | TGTGCCAGCAGCTCGGACTACGAGCAGTACTTC
TRBJ1-5 | . | . | TRBV19 | CASSVGQLLQPQHF | TGTGCCAGTAGTGTAGGGCAGTTACTCCAGCCCCAGCATTTT